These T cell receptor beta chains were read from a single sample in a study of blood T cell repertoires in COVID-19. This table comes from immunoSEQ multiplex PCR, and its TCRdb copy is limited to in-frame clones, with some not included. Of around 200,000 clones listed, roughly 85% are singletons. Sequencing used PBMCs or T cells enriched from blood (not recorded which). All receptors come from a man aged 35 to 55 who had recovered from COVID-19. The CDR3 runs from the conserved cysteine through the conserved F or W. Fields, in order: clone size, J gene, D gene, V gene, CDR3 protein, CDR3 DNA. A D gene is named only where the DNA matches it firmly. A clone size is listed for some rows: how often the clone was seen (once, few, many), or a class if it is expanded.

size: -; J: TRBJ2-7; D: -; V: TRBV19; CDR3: CASSITGSYEQYF; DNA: TGTGCCAGTAGTATTACAGGTTCCTACGAGCAGTACTTC
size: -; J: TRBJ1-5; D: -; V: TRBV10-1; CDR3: CASHGQPQHF; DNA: TGCGCCAGCCACGGGCAGCCCCAGCATTTT
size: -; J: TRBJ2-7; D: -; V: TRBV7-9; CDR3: CASAGDYYEQYF; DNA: TGTGCCAGCGCCGGTGACTACTACGAGCAGTACTTC
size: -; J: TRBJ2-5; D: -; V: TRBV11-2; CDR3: CASSGGGYQETQYF; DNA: TGTGCCAGCAGCGGTGGGGGGTACCAAGAGACCCAGTACTTC
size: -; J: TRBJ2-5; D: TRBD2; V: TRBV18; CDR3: CASSPLTSGQETQYF; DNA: TGTGCCAGCTCACCTCTGACTAGCGGACAAGAGACCCAGTACTTC
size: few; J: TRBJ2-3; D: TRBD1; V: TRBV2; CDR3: CASSPGTGADTQYF; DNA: TGTGCCAGCAGTCCCGGGACAGGGGCAGATACGCAGTATTTT
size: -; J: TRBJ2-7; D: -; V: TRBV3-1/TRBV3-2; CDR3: CASSQVTGNEQYF; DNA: TGTGCCAGCAGCCAAGTTACGGGGAACGAGCAGTACTTC
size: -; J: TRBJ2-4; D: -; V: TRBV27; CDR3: CASSSPYGQLKNIQYF; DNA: TGTGCCAGCAGTTCGCCATATGGGCAGCTAAAAAACATTCAGTACTTC
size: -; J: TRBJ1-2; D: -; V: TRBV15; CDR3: CATSRDGLGEANYGYTF; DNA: TGTGCCACCAGCAGAGATGGATTAGGGGAAGCTAACTATGGCTACACCTTC
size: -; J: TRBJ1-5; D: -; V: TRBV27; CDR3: CASSSTSQTGLFNQPQHF; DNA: TGTGCCAGCAGTTCAACCTCACAGACAGGACTTTTCAATCAGCCCCAGCATTTT
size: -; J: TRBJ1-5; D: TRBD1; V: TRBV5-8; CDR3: CASRFRQGLNQPQHF; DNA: TGTGCCAGCAGGTTCCGACAGGGGTTGAATCAGCCCCAGCATTTT
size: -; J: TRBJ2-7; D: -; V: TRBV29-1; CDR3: CSVESSDYEQYF; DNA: TGCAGCGTTGAGTCGAGCGACTACGAGCAGTACTTC
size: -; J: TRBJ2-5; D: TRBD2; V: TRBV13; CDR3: CASSSSTSGGMRGETQYF; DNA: TGTGCCAGCAGCTCCTCGACTAGCGGGGGGATGCGGGGAGAGACCCAGTACTTC
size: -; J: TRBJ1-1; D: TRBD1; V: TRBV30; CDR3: CAWTLGDSPNTEAFF; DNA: TGTGCCTGGACTCTCGGGGACAGCCCGAACACTGAAGCTTTCTTT
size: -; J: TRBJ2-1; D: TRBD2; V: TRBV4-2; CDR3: CASSQERTRGSDEQFF; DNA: TGTGCCAGCAGCCAAGAACGAACGCGGGGGAGTGACGAGCAGTTCTTC
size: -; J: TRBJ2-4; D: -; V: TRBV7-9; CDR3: CASSLNEENIQYF; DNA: TGTGCCAGCAGCTTAAATGAGGAAAACATTCAGTACTTC
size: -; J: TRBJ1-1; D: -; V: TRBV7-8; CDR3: CASSYTGYTEAFF; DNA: TGTGCCAGCAGCTACACAGGGTATACTGAAGCTTTCTTT
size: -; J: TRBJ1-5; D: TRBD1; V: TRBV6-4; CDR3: CASSGDRRSNQPQHF; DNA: TGTGCCAGCAGTGGGGACAGGCGTAGCAATCAGCCCCAGCATTTT
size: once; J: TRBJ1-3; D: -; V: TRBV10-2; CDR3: CAAGSTGQGNTIYF; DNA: TGCGCCGCCGGAAGCACAGGGCAAGGAAACACCATATATTTT
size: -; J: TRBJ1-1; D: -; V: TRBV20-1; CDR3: CSAPLLTEAFF; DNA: TGCAGTGCTCCGTTACTCACTGAAGCTTTCTTT
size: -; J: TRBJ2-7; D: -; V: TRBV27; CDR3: CASSLSISPPYEQYF; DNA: TGTGCCAGCAGTTTATCAATTAGCCCGCCCTACGAGCAGTACTTC
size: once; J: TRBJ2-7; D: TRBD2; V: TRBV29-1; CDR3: CSVVPSGSPSWIEQYF; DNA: TGCAGCGTTGTTCCTAGCGGATCACCCTCCTGGATAGAGCAGTACTTC
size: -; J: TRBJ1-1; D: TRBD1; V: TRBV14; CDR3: CASSQKGSVRGLYESLNTEAFF; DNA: TGTGCCAGCAGCCAAAAAGGGAGTGTCAGGGGGCTATATGAATCCCTGAACACTGAAGCTTTCTTT
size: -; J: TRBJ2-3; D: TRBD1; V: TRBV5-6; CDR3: CASSLGQGGGSFGTQYF; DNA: TGTGCCAGCAGCTTGGGACAGGGGGGCGGAAGCTTTGGTACGCAGTATTTT
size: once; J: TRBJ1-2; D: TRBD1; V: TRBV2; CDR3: CASSQGARGYTF; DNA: TGTGCCAGCAGCCAGGGGGCGCGGGGCTACACCTTC
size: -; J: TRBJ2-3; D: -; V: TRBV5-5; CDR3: CASSLYTDTQYF; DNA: TGTGCCAGCAGCTTGTACACAGATACGCAGTATTTT
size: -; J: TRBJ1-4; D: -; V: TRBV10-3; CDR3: CAISELGGQNEKLFF; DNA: TGTGCCATCAGTGAACTCGGGGGTCAGAATGAAAAACTGTTTTTT
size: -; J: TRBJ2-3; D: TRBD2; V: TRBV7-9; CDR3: CAGAREGSTDTQYF; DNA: TGTGCCGGAGCCCGGGAGGGGAGCACAGATACGCAGTATTTT
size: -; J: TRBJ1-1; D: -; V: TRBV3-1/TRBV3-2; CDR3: CASSQGWQGNTEAFF; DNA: TGTGCCAGCAGCCAAGGGTGGCAGGGGAACACTGAAGCTTTCTTT
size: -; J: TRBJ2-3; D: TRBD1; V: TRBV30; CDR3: CAWGEGGETDTQYF; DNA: TGTGCCTGGGGGGAAGGGGGCGAGACAGATACGCAGTATTTT
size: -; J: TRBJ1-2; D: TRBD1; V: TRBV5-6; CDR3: CASSLRDSGYTF; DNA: TGTGCCAGCAGCCTCCGGGACAGTGGCTACACCTTC
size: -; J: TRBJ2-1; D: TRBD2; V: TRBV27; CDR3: CASSSGRVPYNEQFF; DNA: TGTGCCAGCAGTAGCGGGAGGGTTCCCTACAATGAGCAGTTCTTC
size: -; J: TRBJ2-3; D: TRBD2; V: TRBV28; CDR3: CASKLAATTDTQYF; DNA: TGTGCCAGTAAACTAGCGGCGACCACAGATACGCAGTATTTT
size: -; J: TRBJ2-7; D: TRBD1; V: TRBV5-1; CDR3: CASSSTGGEQYF; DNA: TGCGCCAGCAGCTCGACAGGGGGCGAGCAGTACTTC
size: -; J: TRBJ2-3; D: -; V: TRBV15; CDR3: CATSSQTGPDTQYF; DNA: TGTGCCACCAGCAGTCAAACAGGACCAGATACGCAGTATTTT
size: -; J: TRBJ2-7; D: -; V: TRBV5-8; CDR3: CASSLHRRPYEQYF; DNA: TGTGCCAGCAGCTTGCACAGACGACCCTACGAGCAGTACTTC
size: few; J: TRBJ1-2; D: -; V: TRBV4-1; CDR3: CASSQQGQETYGYTF; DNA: TGCGCCAGCAGCCAGCAGGGACAAGAGACCTATGGCTACACCTTC
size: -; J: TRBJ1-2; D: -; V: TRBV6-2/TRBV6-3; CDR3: CASSYSWQGNYGYTF; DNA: TGTGCCAGCAGTTACTCGTGGCAGGGTAACTATGGCTACACCTTC
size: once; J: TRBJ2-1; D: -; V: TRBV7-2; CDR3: CASSFPAVREQFF; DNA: TGTGCCAGCAGCTTCCCCGCGGTACGGGAGCAGTTCTTC
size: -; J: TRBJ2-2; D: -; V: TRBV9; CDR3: CASSPLQGSAGELFF; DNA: TGTGCCAGCAGCCCGTTACAGGGATCGGCCGGGGAGCTGTTTTTT
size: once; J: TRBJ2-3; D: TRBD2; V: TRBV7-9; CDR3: CASRPRAGVHTDTQYF; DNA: TGTGCCAGCAGGCCAAGAGCGGGAGTACACACAGATACGCAGTATTTT
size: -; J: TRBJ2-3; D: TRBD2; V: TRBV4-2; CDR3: CASSQDPASGRPDTQYF; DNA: TGTGCCAGCAGCCAAGATCCGGCTAGCGGGAGGCCAGATACGCAGTATTTT